What follows are 2 T cell receptor beta chains derived from one specimen sequenced in a study of blood T cells in healthy people across ages. The use of a sample-barcoded 5' primer and a J-beta primer mix characterized a second PCR of about 7 to 12 cycles. From the 5' RACE reads, TCRdb called clonotypes with MiXCR, one entry per CDR3 protein. The sample records 1.8 million or so distinct CDR3 sequences, more than 35% being singletons. The sequenced sample was blood. Source of these receptors: a human donor in good health.

This chain joins TRBV20-1 and TRBJ2-7; 7 nucleotides match TRBD2. The germline V gene encodes CDR1 DFQATT and CDR2 SNEGSKA (reference sequence). This CDR3 has 15 residues. V was clipped by 1 base and J by 0 bases; unmatched bases: 6. The CDR3 nucleotides read TGCAGTGCTAGAGCTCCGCGGGAGCCCTCCTACGAGCAGTACTTC. Protein sequence: CSARAPREPSYEQYF.

The chain joins TRBV9 to TRBJ2-7, with D tentatively TRBD1 (6 bases). Per germline, CDR1 SGDLS and CDR2 YYNGEE. The V gene lost 3 bases and the J gene lost 6 bases, with 13 bases spanning the gap. The length of the CDR3 is 13 residues. CDR3 nucleotides: TGTGCCAGCAGCGAGGGGGTTTCGGGCGAGCAGTACTTC. This codes for CASSEGVSGEQYF. Using reference TRBV9 and TRBJ2-7 for the parts outside the CDR3, the full variable domain is DSGVTQTPKHLITATGQRVTLRCSPRSGDLSVYWYQQSLDQGLQFLIQYYNGEERAKGNILERFSAQQFPDLHSELNLSSLELGDSALYFCASSEGVSGEQYFGPGTRLTVT.